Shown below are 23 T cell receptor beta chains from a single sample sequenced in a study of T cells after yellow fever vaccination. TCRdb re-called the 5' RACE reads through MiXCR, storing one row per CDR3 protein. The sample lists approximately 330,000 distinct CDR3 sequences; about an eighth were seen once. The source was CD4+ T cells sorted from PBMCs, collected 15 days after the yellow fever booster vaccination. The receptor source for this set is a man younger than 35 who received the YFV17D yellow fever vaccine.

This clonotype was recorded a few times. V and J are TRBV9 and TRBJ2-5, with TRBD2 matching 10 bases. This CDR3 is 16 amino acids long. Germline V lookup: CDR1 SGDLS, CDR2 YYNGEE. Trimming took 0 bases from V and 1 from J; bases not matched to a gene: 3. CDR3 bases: TGTGCCAGCAGCGTAGCTCCTAGCGGGGGCCAAGAGACCCAGTACTTC. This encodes CASSVAPSGGQETQYF.

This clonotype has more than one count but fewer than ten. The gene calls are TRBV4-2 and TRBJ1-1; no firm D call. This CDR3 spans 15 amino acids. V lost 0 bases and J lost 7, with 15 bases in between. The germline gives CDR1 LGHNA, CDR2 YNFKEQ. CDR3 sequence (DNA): TGTGCCAGCAGCCAAGATCCAATGGCGGCTAATGAAGCTTTCTTT. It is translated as CASSQDPMAANEAFF.

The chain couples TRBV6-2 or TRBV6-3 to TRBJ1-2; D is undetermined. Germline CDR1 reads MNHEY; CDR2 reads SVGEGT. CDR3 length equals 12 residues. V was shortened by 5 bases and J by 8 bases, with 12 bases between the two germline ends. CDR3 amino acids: CASSPESYGYTF. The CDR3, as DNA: TGTGCCAGCAGTCCCGAGTCGTACGGCTACACCTTC.

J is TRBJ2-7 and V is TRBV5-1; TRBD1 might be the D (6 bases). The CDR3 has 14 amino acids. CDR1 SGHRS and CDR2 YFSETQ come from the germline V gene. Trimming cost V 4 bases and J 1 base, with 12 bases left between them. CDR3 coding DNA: TGCGCCAGCAGCCCAATAGGACAGTCCTACGAGCAGTACGTC. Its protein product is CASSPIGQSYEQYV.

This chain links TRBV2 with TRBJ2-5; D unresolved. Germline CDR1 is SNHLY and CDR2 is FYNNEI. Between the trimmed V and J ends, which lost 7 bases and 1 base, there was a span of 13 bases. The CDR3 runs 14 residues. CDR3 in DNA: TGTGCCAGCACTGTCCCTTTGGGCCAAGAGACCCAGTACTTC. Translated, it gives CASTVPLGQETQYF.

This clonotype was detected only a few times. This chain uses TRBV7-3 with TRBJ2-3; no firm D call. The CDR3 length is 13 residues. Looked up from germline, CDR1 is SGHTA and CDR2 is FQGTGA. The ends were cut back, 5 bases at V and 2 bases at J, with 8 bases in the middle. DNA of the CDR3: TGTGCCAGCAGCCCCCACAACACAGATACGCAGTATTTT. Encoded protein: CASSPHNTDTQYF.

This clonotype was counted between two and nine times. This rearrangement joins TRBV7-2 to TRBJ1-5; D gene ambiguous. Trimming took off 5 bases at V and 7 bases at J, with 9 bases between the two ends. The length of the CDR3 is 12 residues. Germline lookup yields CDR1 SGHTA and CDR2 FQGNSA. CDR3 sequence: CASSPFAQPQHF. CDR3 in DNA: TGTGCCAGCAGCCCCTTTGCCCAGCCCCAGCATTTT.

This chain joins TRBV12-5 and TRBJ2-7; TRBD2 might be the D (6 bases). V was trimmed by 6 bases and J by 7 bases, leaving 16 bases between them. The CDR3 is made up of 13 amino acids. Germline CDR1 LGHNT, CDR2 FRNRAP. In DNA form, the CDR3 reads TGTGCTAGTGGCGCAGGCCGGGGGAGAGAGCAGTACTTC. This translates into CASGAGRGREQYF.

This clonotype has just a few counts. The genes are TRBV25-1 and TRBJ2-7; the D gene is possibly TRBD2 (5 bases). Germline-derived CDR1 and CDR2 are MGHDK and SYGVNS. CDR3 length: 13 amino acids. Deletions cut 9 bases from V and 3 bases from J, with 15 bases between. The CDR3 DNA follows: TGTGCCAGTAACGGACTGACCAGCTACGAGCAGTACTTC. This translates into CASNGLTSYEQYF.

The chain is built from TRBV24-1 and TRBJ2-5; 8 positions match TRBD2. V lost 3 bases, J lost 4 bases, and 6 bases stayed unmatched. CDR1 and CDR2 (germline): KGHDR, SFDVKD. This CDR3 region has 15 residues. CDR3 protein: CATSDARGGTETQYF. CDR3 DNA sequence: TGTGCCACCAGTGATGCCCGGGGGGGCACAGAGACCCAGTACTTC.

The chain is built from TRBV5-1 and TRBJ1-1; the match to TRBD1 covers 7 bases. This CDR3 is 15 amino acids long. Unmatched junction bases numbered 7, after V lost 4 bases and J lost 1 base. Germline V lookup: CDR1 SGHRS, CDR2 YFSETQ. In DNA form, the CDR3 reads TGCGCCAGCAGCCCGACGGGACAGTCGAACACTGAAGCTTTCTTT. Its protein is CASSPTGQSNTEAFF. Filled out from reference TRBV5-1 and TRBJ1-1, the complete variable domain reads KAGVTQTPRYLIKTRGQQVTLSCSPISGHRSVSWYQQTPGQGLQFLFEYFSETQRNKGNFPGRFSGRQFSNSRSEMNVSTLELGDSALYLCASSPTGQSNTEAFFGQGTRLTVV.

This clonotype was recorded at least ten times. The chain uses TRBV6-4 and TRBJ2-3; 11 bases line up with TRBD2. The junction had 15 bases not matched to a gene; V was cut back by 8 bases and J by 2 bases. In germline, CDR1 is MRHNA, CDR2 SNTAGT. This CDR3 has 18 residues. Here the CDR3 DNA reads TGTGCCAGCTCTCCCCGACCCGGACTAGCGGGCTCCACAGATACGCAGTATTTT. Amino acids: CASSPRPGLAGSTDTQYF.

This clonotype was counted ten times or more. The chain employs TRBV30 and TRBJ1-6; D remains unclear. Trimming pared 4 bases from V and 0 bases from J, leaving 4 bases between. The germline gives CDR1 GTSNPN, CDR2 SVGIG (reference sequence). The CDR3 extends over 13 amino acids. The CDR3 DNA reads TGTGCCTGGACAAACTCCTATAATTCACCCCTCCACTTT. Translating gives CAWTNSYNSPLHF.

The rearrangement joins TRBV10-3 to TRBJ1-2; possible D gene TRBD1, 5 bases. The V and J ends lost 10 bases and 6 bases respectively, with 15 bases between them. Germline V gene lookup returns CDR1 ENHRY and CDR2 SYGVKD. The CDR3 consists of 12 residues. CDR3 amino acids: CATAVRENGYTF. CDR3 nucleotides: TGTGCCACCGCCGTCAGGGAGAATGGCTACACCTTC.

CDR3 in amino acids: CASSLEGTGAGNTIYF. For the CDR3, the DNA is TGCGCCAGCAGCTTGGAGGGAACAGGGGCCGGAAACACCATATATTTT. The chain couples TRBV5-1 to TRBJ1-3, with 7 bases that match TRBD1. The ends lost 0 bases at V and 4 bases at J; junction bases unmatched: 7. CDR1 is SGHRS and CDR2 is YFSETQ in the germline V gene. The CDR3 covers 16 residues.

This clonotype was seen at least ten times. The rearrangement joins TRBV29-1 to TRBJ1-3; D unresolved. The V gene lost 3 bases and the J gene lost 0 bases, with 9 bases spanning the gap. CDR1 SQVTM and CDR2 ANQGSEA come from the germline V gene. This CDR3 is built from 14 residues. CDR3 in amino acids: CSVERGVSGNTIYF. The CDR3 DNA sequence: TGCAGCGTTGAGCGCGGGGTCTCTGGAAACACCATATATTTT.

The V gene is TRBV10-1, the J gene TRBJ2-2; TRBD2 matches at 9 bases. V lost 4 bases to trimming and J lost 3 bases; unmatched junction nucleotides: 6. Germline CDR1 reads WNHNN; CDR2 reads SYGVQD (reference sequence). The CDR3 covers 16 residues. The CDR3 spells CASSGLAGPYTGELFF. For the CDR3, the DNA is TGCGCCAGCAGTGGGCTAGCGGGGCCATACACCGGGGAGCTGTTTTTT.

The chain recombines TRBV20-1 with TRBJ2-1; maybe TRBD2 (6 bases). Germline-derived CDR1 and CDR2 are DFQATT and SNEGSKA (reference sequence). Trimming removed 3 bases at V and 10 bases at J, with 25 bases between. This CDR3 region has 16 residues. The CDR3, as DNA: TGCAGTGCTAGCCCGGCGATTAGGGCTAGCGTCAACGAGCAGTTCTTC. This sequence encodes CSASPAIRASVNEQFF.

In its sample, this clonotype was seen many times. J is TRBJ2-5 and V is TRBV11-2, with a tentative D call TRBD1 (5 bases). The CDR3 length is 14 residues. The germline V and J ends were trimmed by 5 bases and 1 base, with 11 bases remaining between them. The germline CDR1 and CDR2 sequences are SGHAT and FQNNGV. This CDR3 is CASSLWTIQETQYF. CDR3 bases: TGTGCCAGCAGCCTGTGGACAATCCAAGAGACCCAGTACTTC.

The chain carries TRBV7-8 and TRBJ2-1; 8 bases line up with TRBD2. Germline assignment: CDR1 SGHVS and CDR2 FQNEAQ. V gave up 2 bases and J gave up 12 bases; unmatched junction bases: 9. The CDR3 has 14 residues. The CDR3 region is CASSLSLGRGGQFF. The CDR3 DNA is TGTGCCAGCAGCTTATCGCTAGGTCGGGGGGGGCAGTTCTTC.

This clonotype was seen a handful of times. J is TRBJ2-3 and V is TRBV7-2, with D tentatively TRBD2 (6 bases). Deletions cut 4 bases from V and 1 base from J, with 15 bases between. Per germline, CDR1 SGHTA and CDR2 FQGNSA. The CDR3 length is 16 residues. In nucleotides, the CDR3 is TGTGCCAGCAGCTCCTTAGCGGCCCGGGGCACAGATACGCAGTATTTT. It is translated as CASSSLAARGTDTQYF.

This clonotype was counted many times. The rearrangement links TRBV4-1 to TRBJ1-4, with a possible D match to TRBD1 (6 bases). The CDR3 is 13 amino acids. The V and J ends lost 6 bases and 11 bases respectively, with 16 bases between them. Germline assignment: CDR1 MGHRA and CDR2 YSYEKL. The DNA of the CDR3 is TGCGCCAGCAGTGGAAACAGGGAGAGGAAACTGTTTTTT. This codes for CASSGNRERKLFF.

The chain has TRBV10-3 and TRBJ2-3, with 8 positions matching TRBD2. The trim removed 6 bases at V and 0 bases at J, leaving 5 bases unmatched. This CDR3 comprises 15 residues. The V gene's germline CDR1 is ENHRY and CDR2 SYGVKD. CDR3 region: CAIRGSGGSTDTQYF. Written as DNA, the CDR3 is TGTGCCATCAGGGGGAGCGGGGGAAGCACAGATACGCAGTATTTT.